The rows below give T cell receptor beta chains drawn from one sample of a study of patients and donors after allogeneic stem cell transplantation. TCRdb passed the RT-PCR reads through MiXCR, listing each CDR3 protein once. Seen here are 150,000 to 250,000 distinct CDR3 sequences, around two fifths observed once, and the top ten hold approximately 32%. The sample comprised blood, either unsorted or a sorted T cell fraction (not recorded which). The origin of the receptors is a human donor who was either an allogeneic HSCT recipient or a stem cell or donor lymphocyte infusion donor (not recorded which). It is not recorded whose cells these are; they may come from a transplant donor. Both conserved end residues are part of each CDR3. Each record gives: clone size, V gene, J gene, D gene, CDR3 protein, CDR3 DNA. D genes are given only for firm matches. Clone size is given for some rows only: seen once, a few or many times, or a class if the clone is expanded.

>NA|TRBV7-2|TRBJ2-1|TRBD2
CASSLWLAGNNEQFF
TGTGCCAGCAGCTTATGGCTAGCGGGCAACAATGAGCAGTTCTTC
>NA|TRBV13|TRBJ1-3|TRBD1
CASSFRQGGNTIYF
TGTGCCAGCAGCTTCCGACAGGGTGGAAACACCATATATTTT
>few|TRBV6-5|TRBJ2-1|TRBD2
CASSYSLAGGTRYNEQFF
TGTGCCAGCAGTTACTCTCTAGCGGGAGGCACTCGCTACAATGAGCAGTTCTTC
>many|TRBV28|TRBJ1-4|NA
CASSLSGGAHEKLFF
TGTGCCAGCAGTTTATCCGGGGGGGCTCATGAAAAACTGTTTTTT
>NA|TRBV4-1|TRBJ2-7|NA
CASSQDLGTYEQYF
TGCGCCAGCAGCCAAGACCTAGGGACCTACGAGCAGTACTTC
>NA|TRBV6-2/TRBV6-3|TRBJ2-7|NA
CASSYPFRIEQYF
TGTGCCAGCAGTTACCCGTTTCGGATCGAGCAGTACTTC
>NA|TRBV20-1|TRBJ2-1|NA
CSARAYTNEQFF
TGCAGTGCTAGAGCTTATACCAATGAGCAGTTCTTC
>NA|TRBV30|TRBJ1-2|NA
CAWLDPKQNYGYTF
TGTGCCTGGCTTGACCCCAAACAGAACTATGGCTACACCTTC
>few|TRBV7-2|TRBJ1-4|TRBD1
CASSYYRGSNEKLFF
TGTGCCAGCAGTTACTACAGGGGTTCTAATGAAAAACTGTTTTTT
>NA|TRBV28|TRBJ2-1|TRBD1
CASSSGTGGPSSYNEQFF
TGTGCCAGCAGTTCCGGGACAGGGGGACCGAGCTCCTACAATGAGCAGTTCTTC
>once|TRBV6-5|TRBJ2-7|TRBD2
CASSLTGTNLVDEQYF
TGTGCCAGCAGCTTAACCGGGACTAACCTTGTTGACGAGCAGTACTTC
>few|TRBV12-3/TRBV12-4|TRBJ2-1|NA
CASTLASEQFF
TGTGCCAGCACTCTGGCGTCTGAGCAGTTCTTC
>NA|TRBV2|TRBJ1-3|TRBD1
CASIFRTGDTGNTIYF
TGTGCCAGCATCTTTAGAACAGGGGATACTGGAAACACCATATATTTT
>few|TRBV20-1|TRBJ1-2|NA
CSAQTDSPYGYTF
TGCAGTGCTCAAACCGACAGTCCCTATGGCTACACCTTC
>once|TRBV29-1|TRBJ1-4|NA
CSVYGPNEKLFF
TGCAGCGTCTACGGACCGAATGAAAAACTGTTTTTT
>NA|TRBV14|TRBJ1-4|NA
CASSQEKDWTDEKLFF
TGTGCCAGCAGCCAAGAAAAGGACTGGACTGACGAAAAACTGTTTTTT
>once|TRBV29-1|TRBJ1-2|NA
CSVLTENYGYTF
TGCAGCGTCCTTACAGAAAACTATGGCTACACCTTC
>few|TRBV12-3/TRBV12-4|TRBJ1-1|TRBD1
CASRPTGGVNTEAFF
TGTGCCAGCAGGCCGACAGGGGGAGTAAACACTGAAGCTTTCTTT
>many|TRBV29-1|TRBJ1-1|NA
CSIKTVNTEAFF
TGCAGCATCAAGACGGTGAACACTGAAGCTTTCTTT
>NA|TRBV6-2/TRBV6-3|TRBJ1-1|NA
CASRATVATEAFF
TGTGCCAGCAGGGCGACAGTGGCCACTGAAGCTTTCTTT
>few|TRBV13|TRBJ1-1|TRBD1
CASSRQGKNTEAFF
TGTGCCAGCAGCCGACAGGGGAAGAACACTGAAGCTTTCTTT
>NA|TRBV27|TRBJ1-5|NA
CASSLSGKGQPQHF
TGTGCCAGCAGTTTATCAGGGAAGGGTCAGCCCCAGCATTTT
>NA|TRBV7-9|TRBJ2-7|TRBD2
CASSLPSGRAWEQYF
TGTGCCAGCAGCTTACCCAGCGGGAGGGCCTGGGAGCAGTACTTC
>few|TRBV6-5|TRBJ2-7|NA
CASSVAVSYEQYF
TGTGCCAGCAGCGTAGCGGTCTCCTACGAGCAGTACTTC
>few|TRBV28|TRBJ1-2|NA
CASSLYGTGLDGYTF
TGTGCCAGCAGTCTTTACGGGACGGGCTTAGATGGCTACACCTTC
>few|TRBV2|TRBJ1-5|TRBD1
CASGRGQGSNQPQHF
TGTGCCAGCGGACGAGGACAGGGGAGCAATCAGCCCCAGCATTTT
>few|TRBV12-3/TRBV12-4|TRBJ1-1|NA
CASSSRGRVGGTEAFF
TGTGCCAGCAGTTCCCGGGGCAGGGTAGGGGGCACTGAAGCTTTCTTT
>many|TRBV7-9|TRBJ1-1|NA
CASSLQLNTEAFF
TGTGCCAGCAGCTTACAGTTGAACACTGAAGCTTTCTTT
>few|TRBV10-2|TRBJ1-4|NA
CASSPGSTNEKLFF
TGCGCCAGCAGCCCAGGGTCAACTAATGAAAAACTGTTTTTT
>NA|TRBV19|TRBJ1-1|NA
CASILGRGFYTEAFF
TGTGCCAGCATCCTTGGGAGGGGATTTTACACTGAAGCTTTCTTT
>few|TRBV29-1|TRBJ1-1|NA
CSVYDRSRPMNTEAFF
TGCAGCGTCTACGACAGGTCCCGACCCATGAACACTGAAGCTTTCTTT
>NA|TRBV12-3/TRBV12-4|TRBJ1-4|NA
CASTSRGEKLFF
TGTGCCAGCACCTCCCGGGGGGAAAAACTGTTTTTT
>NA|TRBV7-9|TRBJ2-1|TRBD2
CASSPAGLAGGSYNEQFF
TGTGCCAGCAGCCCCGCGGGACTAGCGGGAGGGTCCTACAATGAGCAGTTCTTC
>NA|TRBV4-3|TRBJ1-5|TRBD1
CASGQDRGGNQPQHF
TGCGCAAGCGGGCAGGACAGGGGGGGCAATCAGCCCCAGCATTTT
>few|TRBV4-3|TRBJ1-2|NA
CASSQDSDSLNYGYTF
TGCGCCAGCAGCCAAGATTCTGACAGCCTTAACTATGGCTACACCTTC
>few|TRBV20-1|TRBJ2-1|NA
CSARDWRGTSSYNEQFF
TGCAGTGCTAGAGATTGGCGGGGAACGAGCTCCTACAATGAGCAGTTCTTC
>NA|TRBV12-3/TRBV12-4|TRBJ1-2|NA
CASSFARPGVSGYTF
TGTGCCAGCAGTTTCGCTCGGCCGGGGGTTTCTGGCTACACCTTC
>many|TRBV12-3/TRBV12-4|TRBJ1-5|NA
CASNPTGMSNQPQHF
TGTGCCAGCAATCCGACAGGAATGAGCAATCAGCCCCAGCATTTT
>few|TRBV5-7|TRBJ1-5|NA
CASSLRESNQPQHF
TGTGCCAGCAGCTTGAGGGAAAGCAATCAGCCCCAGCATTTT
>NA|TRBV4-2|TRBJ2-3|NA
CASSPAAGTHRTDTQYF
TGTGCCAGCAGCCCAGCCGCCGGGACACACCGCACAGATACGCAGTATTTT
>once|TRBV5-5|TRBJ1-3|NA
CASSLGDRYSGNTIYF
TGTGCCAGCAGCTTGGGAGACAGGTACTCTGGAAACACCATATATTTT
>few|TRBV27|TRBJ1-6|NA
CASSFSRAGNSPLHF
TGTGCCAGCAGTTTTTCCAGGGCGGGTAATTCACCCCTCCACTTT
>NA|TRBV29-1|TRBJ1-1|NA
CSVKEGYTEAFF
TGCAGCGTCAAAGAGGGGTACACTGAAGCTTTCTTT
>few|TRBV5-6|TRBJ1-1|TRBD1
CASSPGTGVAEAFF
TGTGCCAGCAGCCCCGGGACAGGGGTCGCTGAAGCTTTCTTT
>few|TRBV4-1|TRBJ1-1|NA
CASSQLTGNTEAFF
TGCGCCAGCAGCCAATTGACAGGGAACACTGAAGCTTTCTTT
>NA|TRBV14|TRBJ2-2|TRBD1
CASSQARTGLKNTGELFF
TGTGCCAGCAGCCAGGCCAGGACAGGGCTAAAGAACACCGGGGAGCTGTTTTTT
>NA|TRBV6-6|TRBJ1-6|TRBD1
CASTLVAGGDSPLHF
TGTGCCAGCACTTTGGTGGCAGGGGGGGATTCACCCCTCCACTTT
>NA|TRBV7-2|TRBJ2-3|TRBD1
CASRQDRGGSDTQYF
TGTGCCAGCAGGCAAGACAGGGGAGGCTCAGATACGCAGTATTTT
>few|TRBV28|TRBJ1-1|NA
CAVESLGMNTEAFF
TGTGCCGTAGAAAGCCTAGGGATGAACACTGAAGCTTTCTTT
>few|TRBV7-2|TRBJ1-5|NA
CASSLEVHWGAEVAGNQPQHF
TGTGCCAGCAGCTTAGAAGTTCATTGGGGGGCAGAGGTTGCGGGCAATCAGCCCCAGCATTTT
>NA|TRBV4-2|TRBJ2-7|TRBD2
CASSPNPSGTYEQYF
TGTGCCAGCAGCCCAAACCCTAGCGGGACCTACGAGCAGTACTTC
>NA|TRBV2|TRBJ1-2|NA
CASTAEFAVWGYTF
TGTGCCAGCACCGCCGAATTCGCGGTGTGGGGCTACACCTTC
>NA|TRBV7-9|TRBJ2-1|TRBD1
CASGRQGIHNEQFF
TGTGCCAGCGGACGACAGGGGATCCACAATGAGCAGTTCTTC
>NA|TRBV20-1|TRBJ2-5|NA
CSARSLETQYF
TGCAGTGCTAGGTCACTGGAGACCCAGTACTTC
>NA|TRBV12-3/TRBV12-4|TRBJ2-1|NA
CASSFMYNEQFF
TGTGCCAGCAGTTTTATGTACAATGAGCAGTTCTTC
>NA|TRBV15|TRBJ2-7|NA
CATSRVRTKIAYEQYF
TGTGCCACCAGCAGAGTAAGGACAAAAATAGCCTACGAGCAGTACTTC
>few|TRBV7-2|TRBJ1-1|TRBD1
CASSSLGQGPTEAFF
TGTGCCAGCAGCTCCTTAGGACAGGGGCCTACTGAAGCTTTCTTT
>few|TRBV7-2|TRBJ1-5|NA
CASSLTGRGNQPQHF
TGTGCCAGCAGCTTGACAGGTAGGGGCAATCAGCCCCAGCATTTT